This T cell receptor beta chain was sequenced for a study of cytomegalovirus exposure and HLA in healthy donors (dated by TCRdb to between 2016 and 2019). General notes on the study: According to an earlier analysis of several hundred of the donors, 150 million to 200 million T cells yielded 90 million to 140 million unique TCR beta sequences and more than 250 Gb of sequence data. The later analysis used no new phenotypic data to find candidate immune exposures, relying instead on TCR beta sequences and their occurrence across donors. An earlier analysis of fewer than 700 of the donors applied high-throughput TCR beta sequencing to assess whether each TCR beta V gene segment acted as functional or pseudogenic. A later genetic analysis used genome-wide SNP genotypes for 398 of the 666 donors, treating that subset as a discovery cohort. Typing coverage differed by locus: A, B, C, DRB1 and DQB1 were typed in about 620-640 donors, DQA1 in about 550, DPA1 in 600 to 610, and DPB1 in roughly 450. Alongside the repertoire data, information on donor age, sex, ethnicity and CMV serostatus was compiled. The aim of the study was to test whether cataloging public T cell receptors could identify signatures of past pathogen exposure. In a later analysis, previously published TCR beta repertoires from about 670 donors were re-analyzed and high-resolution HLA genotyping was added so that TCR occurrence patterns could be studied. A handful of DR-DQ haplotypes were handled as single units for association and clustering because linkage in the cohort was strong. Among some 410 genotyped donors of the cohort, an average of approximately 230,000 unique TCR beta nucleotide sequences were sequenced per donor, roughly 18% of them non-productive. The study used immunosequencing to profile the T cell repertoires of approximately 640 subjects and linked those repertoires to cytomegalovirus serostatus. Among the roughly 390 genotyped donors, 81% belonged to the genetic ancestry cluster associated with self-reported Caucasian donors. Around 300 gigabases of sequencing data and approximately 85 million unique TCR sequences were included in an early release covering 550 to 800 HLA-typed donors. To predict cytomegalovirus infection status, the study combined high-throughput TCR immunosequencing, statistical association of individual TCRs with disease status, and machine learning. A separate validation cohort of roughly 130 different subjects was used in addition to the 666-subject first cohort. All discovery cohort repertoires had been generated using a single sequencing platform. HLA typing included class I and class II loci at four-digit resolution. Results the study describes overall, beyond this receptor: In a later analysis, the rate of TCR association differed among HLA loci, with DRB1 alleles having the most associated TCRs and HLA-C alleles having the fewest. According to a later analysis, most CMV-associated TCR beta chains appeared to be HLA-restricted, and the HLA associations seemed to be driven largely by CMV exposure. A further reported finding was that TCR beta sequences accurately predicted the HLA-A and HLA-B alleles for most subjects in the first cohort. CMV serostatus was the only immune exposure information available for the cohort. A few of the identified cytomegalovirus-associated TCR beta chains were confirmed in vitro to be specific for cytomegalovirus antigens. The study listed 164 TCR beta chains as associated with cytomegalovirus. Because counts were too low, roughly 18 rarely observed V segments, including chromosome 9 orphons, were left out of the earlier analysis of approximately 500 of the donors. It was suggested by the authors that the approach could potentially be generalized to other disease states and immunological phenotypes. Linkage disequilibrium might explain the correlated functional status among segregating V segments, but an unknown experimental factor could not be excluded. Most TCR sequences were seen in very few donors, while some public TCRs were found in many individuals. A later genetic analysis reported fewer N-insertions in productive TCRs among donors in an Asian-associated ancestry cluster than the roughly 650-donor mean. In an earlier analysis of 587 of the donors, most TCR beta V segments appeared in productive rearrangements about 87% or about 30% of the time, broadly matching IMGT annotations. Because HLA typing was missing for some donors at each locus, association tests included only the typed subset. According to a later analysis, parvovirus B19, influenza, CMV and Epstein-Barr virus appeared linked to several top co-occurrence clusters. A later genetic analysis associated a missense DCLRE1C variant with V-gene and J-gene trimming of TCR beta chains, and an independent cohort replicated the association. The presence/absence analyses assumed that sequencing depth was roughly uniform across donors, and that assumption may not be true. When HLA alleles, especially DR and DQ, strongly co-occurred, TCR associations were difficult to assign to individual alleles. In a later analysis, about 16,000 TCR beta sequences were associated with specific HLA alleles at a false discovery rate of 0.05. A cluster of highly shared sequence variants was judged likely to be a technical artifact of the sequencing pipeline. Compared with equally common non-associated chains, HLA-associated TCR beta chains in a later analysis were more clonally expanded and had lower generation probabilities. Only TCR beta chains were sequenced in this cohort, and the absence of alpha or paired-chain data limited detectable features. The classifier was reported to diagnose cytomegalovirus status with high specificity and sensitivity in both the original and validation cohorts.

The library was built by means of the immunoSEQ multiplex PCR assay. The multiplex PCR relied on a mix of 60 forward primers for TCR Vbeta segments and 13 reverse primers for TCR Jbeta segments. The CDR3 region of rearranged TCR beta genes was amplified from genomic DNA with a multiplex PCR assay. On the Illumina HiSeq System, the amplified TCR beta libraries were sequenced as 87-base-pair reads. As for the authors' bioinformatics: In a later analysis, approximately 74 million unique TCR beta chains were counted across the approximately 620 repertoires, and around 10 million of these chains were shared by at least two donors. A nearest-neighbor algorithm error-corrected the raw reads and collapsed the reads into unique sequences, merging closely related sequences to remove PCR and sequencing errors. Alignment of CDR3 sequences to IMGT reference sequences was used to assign V, D and J gene segments. Each retained sequence needed at least a six-nucleotide match to both a V gene segment and a J gene segment. Rearrangements were called productive when the CDR3 lacked stop codons and stayed in frame with V and J; all others were non-productive. Following IMGT convention, CDR3 was defined as the stretch from the second conserved V-encoded cysteine to the conserved J-encoded phenylalanine. In an earlier analysis of 587 of the donors, sequences lacking an unambiguous match to a single V gene segment were excluded. In an earlier analysis of a few hundred of the donors, V segments were called functional above 56.7% productive rearrangements and were called segregating when the between-donor standard deviation exceeded 5%. A statistical classification framework was built for diagnosing cytomegalovirus status from the catalog of TCR beta chain sequences. V and J gene assignment, in a later analysis, came from comparing TCR nucleotide sequences with IMGT/GENE-DB human TR gene sequences. In a later analysis, CDR3 sequences and most-parsimonious VDJ recombination scenarios were assigned using the TCRdist pipeline. In a later analysis, every TCR beta chain was defined by the combination of its CDR3 amino acid sequence and its V-gene family, and reads without a unique V-gene family were dropped. In a later analysis, some 600 highly shared, low-generation-probability nucleotide sequences were removed to address suspected cross-contamination and a sequencing artifact. For each public chain, a later analysis derived a clonal expansion index from normalized ranks of inferred template counts within each repertoire. A later analysis computed generation probabilities with a VDJ recombination model fitted to out-of-frame rearrangements, and checked the results against IGoR. Hypergeometric tests were used in a later analysis to score TCR-TCR, TCR-HLA and TCR-CMV co-occurrence, with a repertoire-size bias correction applied to the TCR pairs. To estimate false discovery rates, a later analysis permuted the HLA or CMV assignments 20 times. A later analysis grouped co-occurring TCRs with DBSCAN, adding TCRdist sequence similarity when clustering within HLA-allele-positive subsets. For co-occurrence clustering, repertoires with fewer than 30,000 or more than 120,000 public chains were excluded, along with several repertoires with anomalous nucleotide sharing. The source is immuneACCESS, and TCRdb retained only in-frame sequences with V and J called. Part of the clones is not carried over; for the studies checked, unresolved V genes explain less than half of this, and the remainder is unexplained. D and trimming were read from the DNA, whereas the V and J calls and clone size are those reported in that table. This sample is represented by tens of thousands of clones; about four fifths of them were singletons. The top ten clonotypes cover 5.5% of the sample.

Comment on this clone: The antigen it recognizes is unknown. Base qualities are not at hand, and no much larger clone is one base apart.

In total, 630 or so healthy bone marrow donors made up the cohort. Cohort members were all nominally healthy when sampled, although unrecorded immune exposures were likely present. The donor tested CMV seropositive and was one of the 289 seropositive cohort members. A peripheral blood sample was collected from each donor, and TCR beta sequencing was performed on peripheral blood mononuclear cells. Genomic DNA was extracted from the blood cell samples with the Qiagen DNeasy Blood Extraction Kit. The sample was PBMCs. The TCR comes from a male donor in good health and CMV-seropositive.

The sequenced DNA: TGTGCCAGCAGCTTAGGGTCGCTAGCGGGAGAGCAGTCGTCCTACAATGAGCAGTTCTTC. Translated, it gives CASSLGSLAGEQSSYNEQFF. The sequence joins TRBV11-3 to TRBJ2-1, and TRBD2 matches 10 of the central bases. The germline V gene provides CDR1 SGHNT and CDR2 YENEEA. Taken from cysteine to phenylalanine, the CDR3 has 20 residues. The read is trimmed to its CDR3 DNA, 60 bases read in frame from base 1. V is cut back by 1 base and J by 1 base, with 13 bases in the junction unmatched.